This T cell receptor beta chain stems from a study of beta chain features in type 1 diabetes. General study results and limits: Naive, central memory and Treg TCRB repertoires seemed to resemble each other more closely in patients than they did in healthy donors. PCR might pick shorter templates more often, in the same way for patients and controls. For Type 1 diabetes patients, all four CD4+ subsets carried TCRB CDR3s that were moderately but significantly shorter. Cells carrying high TCR expression could end up over-represented when cDNA is sequenced.

Every isolated RNA sample was fully reverse transcribed, so sequencing captured expressed TCRB transcripts. The average read count of naive, central memory and regulatory T cell samples was 3 million to 4 million. Only in-frame clones appear in the TCRdb table, and some are missing; sequencing was by immunoSEQ multiplex PCR. Found here are about 660,000 clones, 11% to 15% of them singletons; the top ten hold nearly 0.04%. This clone has a handful of counts. Its antigen remains unidentified. Sequencing was performed on naive CD4+ T cells from blood. The receptor's source is a man between 18 and 29 years old with type 1 diabetes.

CDR3 in amino acids: CASSGVRVTQETQYF. CDR3 sequence (DNA): TGTGCCAGCAGTGGGGTCAGGGTCACACAAGAGACCCAGTACTTC. This chain joins TRBV2 and TRBJ2-5, with a weak D call TRBD1 (5 bases). Per germline, CDR1 SNHLY and CDR2 FYNNEI. The CDR3 is 15 amino acids. Trimming left V 4 bases short and J 2 bases short, with 14 bases between.